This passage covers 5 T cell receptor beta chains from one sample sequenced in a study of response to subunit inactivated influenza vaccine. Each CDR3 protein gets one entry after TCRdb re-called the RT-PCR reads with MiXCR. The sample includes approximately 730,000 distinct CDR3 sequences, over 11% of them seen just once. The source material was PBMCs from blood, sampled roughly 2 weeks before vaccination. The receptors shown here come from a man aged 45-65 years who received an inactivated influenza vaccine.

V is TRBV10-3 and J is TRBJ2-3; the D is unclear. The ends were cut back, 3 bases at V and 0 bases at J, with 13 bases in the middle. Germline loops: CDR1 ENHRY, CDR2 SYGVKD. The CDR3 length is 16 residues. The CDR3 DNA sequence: TGTGCCATCAGTGAAACCTTTGTGGACAGCACAGATACGCAGTATTTT. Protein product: CAISETFVDSTDTQYF.

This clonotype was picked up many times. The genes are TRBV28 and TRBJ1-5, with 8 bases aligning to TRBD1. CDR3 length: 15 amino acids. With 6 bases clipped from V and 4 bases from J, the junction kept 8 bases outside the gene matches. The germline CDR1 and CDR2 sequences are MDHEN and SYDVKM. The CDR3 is CASRAGTGWNQPQHF. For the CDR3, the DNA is TGTGCCAGCAGGGCCGGGACAGGATGGAATCAGCCCCAGCATTTT.

The CDR3: CASSDSRTHYEQYF. The CDR3 DNA reads as TGCGCCAGCAGCGACTCCAGGACACACTACGAGCAGTACTTC. This sequence joins TRBV5-1 and TRBJ2-7; D is perhaps TRBD1 (5 bases). The CDR3 is 14 residues long. Germline loops: CDR1 SGHRS, CDR2 YFSETQ. Trimming stripped 4 bases from V and 3 bases from J, with 14 bases between.

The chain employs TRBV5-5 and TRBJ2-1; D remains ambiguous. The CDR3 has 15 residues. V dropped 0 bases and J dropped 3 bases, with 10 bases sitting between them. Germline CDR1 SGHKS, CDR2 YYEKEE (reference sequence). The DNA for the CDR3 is TGTGCCAGCAGCTTGGGGGATGTGGTCTACAATGAGCAGTTCTTC. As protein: CASSLGDVVYNEQFF. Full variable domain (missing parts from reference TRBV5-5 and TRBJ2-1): DAGVTQSPTHLIKTRGQQVTLRCSPISGHKSVSWYQQVLGQGPQFIFQYYEKEERGRGNFPDRFSARQFPNYSSELNVNALLLGDSALYLCASSLGDVVYNEQFFGPGTRLTVL.

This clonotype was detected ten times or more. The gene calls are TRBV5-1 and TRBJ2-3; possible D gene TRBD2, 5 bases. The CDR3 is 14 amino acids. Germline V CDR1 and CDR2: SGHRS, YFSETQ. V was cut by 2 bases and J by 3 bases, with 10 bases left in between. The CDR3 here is CASSLGSKTDTQYF. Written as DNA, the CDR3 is TGCGCCAGCAGCTTAGGGAGTAAGACAGATACGCAGTATTTT.